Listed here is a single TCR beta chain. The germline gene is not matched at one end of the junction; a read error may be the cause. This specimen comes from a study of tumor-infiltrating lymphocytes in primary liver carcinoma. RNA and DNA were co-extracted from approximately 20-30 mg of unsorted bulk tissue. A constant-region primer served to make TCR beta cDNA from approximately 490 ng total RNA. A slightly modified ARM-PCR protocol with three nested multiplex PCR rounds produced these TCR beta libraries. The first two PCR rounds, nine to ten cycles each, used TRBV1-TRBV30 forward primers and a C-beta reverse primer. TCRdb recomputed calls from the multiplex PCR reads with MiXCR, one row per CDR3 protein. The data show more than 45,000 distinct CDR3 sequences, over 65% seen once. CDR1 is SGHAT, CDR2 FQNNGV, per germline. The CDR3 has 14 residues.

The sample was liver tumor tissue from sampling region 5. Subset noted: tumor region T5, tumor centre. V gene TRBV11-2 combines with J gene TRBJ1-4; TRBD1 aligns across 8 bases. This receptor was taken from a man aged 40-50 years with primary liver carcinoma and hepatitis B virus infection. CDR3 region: CASSVGQGAENLFF. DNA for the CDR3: TGTGCCAGCAGCGTAGGGCAGGGGGCCGAAAACCTGTTTTTT.